This is a list of T cell receptor beta chains from one sample in a study of post-analysis software for immune sequencing data. A single record per CDR3 protein comes from TCRdb applying MiXCR to the PCR reads. This table holds roughly 400,000 distinct CDR3 sequences, approximately 42% found once. The material sequenced was blood. These receptors originate from a girl aged 2-10 years with multiple sclerosis. Both conserved end residues are part of each CDR3. A D gene is named only where the DNA matches it firmly. A clone size is listed for some rows: how often the clone was seen (once, few, many), or a class if it is expanded.

TRBV28,.,TRBJ2-3,TRBD2,TGTGCCAGCAGTCCCCAGCGGGGGGGCATTACAGATACGCAGTATTTT,CASSPQRGGITDTQYF
TRBV28,.,TRBJ2-5,.,TGTGCCACAGGACGGAAGTCGGAGACCCAGTACTTC,CATGRKSETQYF
TRBV4-1,.,TRBJ1-1,.,TGCGCCAGCAGCCAATTTACAAGGACGAAAGCTTTCTTT,CASSQFTRTKAFF
TRBV7-2,.,TRBJ2-4,.,TGTGCCAGCAGCGCCGTGGTCATAGCCAAAAACATTCAGTACTTC,CASSAVVIAKNIQYF
TRBV15,.,TRBJ2-7,.,TGTGCCACCAGCAGACACAGAGATTACTACGAGCAGTACTTC,CATSRHRDYYEQYF
TRBV28,.,TRBJ1-4,.,TGTGCCAGCACCATTGGACAGAACAGTAATGAAAAACTGTTTTTT,CASTIGQNSNEKLFF
TRBV29-1,once,TRBJ1-1,TRBD1,TGCAGCACGACAGGGGGCCTTCGAGCTAGCACTGAAGCTTTCTTT,CSTTGGLRASTEAFF
TRBV5-6,few,TRBJ1-4,.,TGTGCCAGCAGCTTGGTCCGGCTCGGGCGGCAGGAAAAACTGTTTTTT,CASSLVRLGRQEKLFF
TRBV6-6,few,TRBJ2-7,.,TGTGCCAGCAGTCCCTCCCCCGGGGTTCAGGAGCAGTACTTC,CASSPSPGVQEQYF
TRBV5-1,few,TRBJ2-5,.,TGCGCCAGCAGCTTGGTAGTTTTGGGGTCGAAGACCCAGTACTTC,CASSLVVLGSKTQYF
TRBV28,few,TRBJ1-5,.,TGTGCCAGCGGCGGTGGGCAGGGGTATCAGCCCCAGCATTTT,CASGGGQGYQPQHF
TRBV6-5,few,TRBJ2-3,TRBD2,TGTGCCAGCAGTAGGCGGACTAGCGGCAGAGATACGCAGTATTTT,CASSRRTSGRDTQYF
TRBV29-1,.,TRBJ2-7,TRBD1,TGCAGCGTTGGGGTCAAGGACAGGGGCTACGAGCAGTACTTC,CSVGVKDRGYEQYF
TRBV9,.,TRBJ1-1,.,TGTGCCAGCAGCGTAGGGGATCCCGTTGGGACTGAAGCTTTCTTT,CASSVGDPVGTEAFF
TRBV5-5,.,TRBJ2-7,.,TGTGCCAGCAGCTTGGCCGTTAACGACTCCTACGAGCAGTACTTC,CASSLAVNDSYEQYF
TRBV10-1,.,TRBJ2-5,.,TGCGCCAGCAGTGAATTGCAGGGGGGCTCGGAGACCCAGTACTTC,CASSELQGGSETQYF
TRBV7-2,.,TRBJ2-5,.,TGTGCCAGCTCGTTTGAAGGCCAAGAGACCCAGTACTTC,CASSFEGQETQYF
TRBV11-2,.,TRBJ2-3,TRBD2,TGTGCCAGCAGCTTAGAAGGGACTAGTTATATAGATACGCAGTATTTT,CASSLEGTSYIDTQYF
TRBV7-9,.,TRBJ1-4,TRBD1,TGTGCCAGCGGCGGGGACAGCCATGAAAAACTGTTTTTT,CASGGDSHEKLFF
TRBV20-1,.,TRBJ2-5,.,TGCAGTGCACCGAGGGGGGGGCAGACCCAGTACTTC,CSAPRGGQTQYF
TRBV7-6,few,TRBJ2-4,.,TGTGCCAGCAGCCCCGTCTGGGGGGAAGACCTAGCCAAAAACATTCAGTACTTC,CASSPVWGEDLAKNIQYF
TRBV28,few,TRBJ2-6,TRBD1,TGTGCCAGCGGGACAGGGGGCCTTGGGGCCAACGTCCTGACTTTC,CASGTGGLGANVLTF
TRBV28,few,TRBJ1-2,TRBD1,TGTGCCAGCAGTTTTTCTGACAGGGGTAATGGCTACACCTTC,CASSFSDRGNGYTF
TRBV4-2,.,TRBJ2-7,.,TGTGCCAGCAGCCAAGCGGAGGGACAGAGGTACGAGCAGTACTTC,CASSQAEGQRYEQYF
TRBV12-5,.,TRBJ1-2,TRBD1,TGTGCTAGTGGCCAGGGGGACCCTAACTATGGCTACACCTTC,CASGQGDPNYGYTF
TRBV11-2,few,TRBJ2-5,.,TGTGCCAGCAGCTTAGAAGGGGCTTCGGGTAAAGAGACCCAGTACTTC,CASSLEGASGKETQYF
TRBV29-1,.,TRBJ2-2,TRBD2,TGCAGCGTTACCTTAGTAGCGGGATTTCCCGGGGAGCTGTTTTTT,CSVTLVAGFPGELFF
TRBV6-5,.,TRBJ2-3,.,TGTGCCAGCACCGCAGGGGATGGGTCCGATACGCAGTATTTT,CASTAGDGSDTQYF
TRBV7-9,.,TRBJ2-7,.,TGTGCCAGCAGCTTAAGGTCTACCCCCTACGAGCAGTACTTC,CASSLRSTPYEQYF
TRBV6-6,few,TRBJ1-1,.,TGTGCCAGCAGCGTTGACTACACTGAAGCTTTCTTT,CASSVDYTEAFF
TRBV11-1,.,TRBJ2-3,.,TGTGCCAGCAGCTTTACCTCCGGGGCCACAGATACGCAGTATTTT,CASSFTSGATDTQYF
TRBV11-3,.,TRBJ2-5,.,TGTGCCAGCAGCTCGGGGGCAGAGACCCAGTACTTC,CASSSGAETQYF
TRBV20-1,.,TRBJ2-3,TRBD1,TGCAGTGCTAATAAAGGGGGCCCTAGCACAGATACGCAGTATTTT,CSANKGGPSTDTQYF
TRBV15,few,TRBJ1-1,.,TGTGCCACCAGAACGGTAATTATAGGAACAGGGAACACTGAAGCTTTCTTT,CATRTVIIGTGNTEAFF
TRBV29-1,few,TRBJ2-1,TRBD1,TGCAGCGTTGACCACGGGACAGTCTACAATGAGCAGTTCTTC,CSVDHGTVYNEQFF
TRBV28,.,TRBJ1-2,.,TGTGCCAGCAGTTCGGGGGGCGACTATGGCTACACCTTC,CASSSGGDYGYTF
TRBV29-1,.,TRBJ2-3,TRBD2,TGCAGCGTTGAAACTAGCGACCTTCACTTATTCACAGATACGCAGTATTTT,CSVETSDLHLFTDTQYF
TRBV7-2,few,TRBJ1-2,.,TGTGCCAGCAGCTTACAGGGAGGGACGACCTCCGTCTATGGCTACACCTTC,CASSLQGGTTSVYGYTF
TRBV15,.,TRBJ1-2,TRBD1,TGTGCCACCAGCACCCGACAGGGAAACGACTATGGCTACACCTTC,CATSTRQGNDYGYTF
TRBV27,.,TRBJ2-6,.,TGTGCCAGCAGTTTCCACAGCGCTACAGGGGCCAACGTCCTGACTTTC,CASSFHSATGANVLTF
TRBV7-6,.,TRBJ2-7,.,TGTGCCAGCAGCCCGGCCACCTTCTACGAGCAGTACTTC,CASSPATFYEQYF